This T cell receptor (beta chain) was captured by sequencing in a study of regulatory T cells in long-lasting Graves disease. Study information: Positivity for TSH receptor antibodies plus over 5 years of antithyroid drugs meant persistent Graves' disease. Study-wide results and limits: Favored gene segments in persistent disease were TRBV28, TRBJ1-2 and TRBJ2-5. Few sampled subjects may have lowered accuracy.

Time point noted: persistent/refractory GD, antithyroid drugs over 5 years with positive TRAb. Preparation of the TCR library used RNA extracted from PBMCs. The authors drew patients from an endocrinology department in Xi'an, China. To make TCR beta libraries, researchers used iRepertoire HTBI primers and Arm-PCR of CDR3 regions. Using its own MiXCR run on the multiplex PCR reads, TCRdb lists one record per CDR3 protein. The table shows about 430,000 distinct CDR3 sequences, with 21% occurring only once. The sample holds many counts of this clonotype. What it binds is unknown. CDR1 is LNHDA, CDR2 SQIVND, per germline (reference sequence). There are 14 residues in the CDR3. The V end lost 4 bases, the J end lost 7 bases, and 13 bases lay between the germline ends.

The sequencing here drew on peripheral blood mononuclear cells (PBMCs), taken when the disease was refractory, from a patient treated with antithyroid drugs. V usage is TRBV19 and J usage is TRBJ2-2; D call uncertain. The TCR comes from a female donor with Graves disease. CDR3 nucleotides: TGTGCCAGTAGTACCCCCTACAAGGTCGGGGAGCTGTTTTTT. Its protein product is CASSTPYKVGELFF.